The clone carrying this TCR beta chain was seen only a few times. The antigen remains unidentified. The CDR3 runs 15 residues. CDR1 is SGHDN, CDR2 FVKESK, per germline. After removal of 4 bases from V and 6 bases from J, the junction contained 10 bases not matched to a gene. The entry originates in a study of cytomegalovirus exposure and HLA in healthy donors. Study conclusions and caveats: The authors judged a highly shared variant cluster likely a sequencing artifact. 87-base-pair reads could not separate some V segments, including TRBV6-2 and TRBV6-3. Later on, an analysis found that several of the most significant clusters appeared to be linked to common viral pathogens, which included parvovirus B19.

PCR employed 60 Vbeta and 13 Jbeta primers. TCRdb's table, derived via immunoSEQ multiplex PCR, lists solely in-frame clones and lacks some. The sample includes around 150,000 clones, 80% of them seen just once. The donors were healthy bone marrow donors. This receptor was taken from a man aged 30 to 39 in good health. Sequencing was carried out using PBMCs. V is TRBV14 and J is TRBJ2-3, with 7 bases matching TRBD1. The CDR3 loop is CASSRSRGLSDTQYF. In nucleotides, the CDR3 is TGTGCCAGCAGCCGAAGCAGGGGGTTGTCGGATACGCAGTATTTT.